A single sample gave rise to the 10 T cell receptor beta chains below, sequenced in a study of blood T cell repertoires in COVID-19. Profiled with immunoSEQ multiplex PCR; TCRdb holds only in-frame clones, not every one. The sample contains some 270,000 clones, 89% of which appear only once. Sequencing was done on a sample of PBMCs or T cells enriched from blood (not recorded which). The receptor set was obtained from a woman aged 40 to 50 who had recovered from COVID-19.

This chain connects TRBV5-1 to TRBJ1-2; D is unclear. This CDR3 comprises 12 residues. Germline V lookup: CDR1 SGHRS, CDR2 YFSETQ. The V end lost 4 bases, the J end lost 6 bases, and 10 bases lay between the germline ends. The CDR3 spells CASSPTMDGYTF. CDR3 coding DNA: TGCGCCAGCAGCCCTACGATGGATGGCTACACCTTC. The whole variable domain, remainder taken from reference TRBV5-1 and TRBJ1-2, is KAGVTQTPRYLIKTRGQQVTLSCSPISGHRSVSWYQQTPGQGLQFLFEYFSETQRNKGNFPGRFSGRQFSNSRSEMNVSTLELGDSALYLCASSPTMDGYTFGSGTRLTVV.

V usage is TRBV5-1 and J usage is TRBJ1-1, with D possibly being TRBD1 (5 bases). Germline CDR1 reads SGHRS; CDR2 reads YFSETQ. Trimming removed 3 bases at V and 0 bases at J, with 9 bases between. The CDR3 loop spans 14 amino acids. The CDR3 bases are TGCGCCAGCAGCTCGGACATGATGAACACTGAAGCTTTCTTT. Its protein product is CASSSDMMNTEAFF. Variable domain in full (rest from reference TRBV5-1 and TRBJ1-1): KAGVTQTPRYLIKTRGQQVTLSCSPISGHRSVSWYQQTPGQGLQFLFEYFSETQRNKGNFPGRFSGRQFSNSRSEMNVSTLELGDSALYLCASSSDMMNTEAFFGQGTRLTVV.

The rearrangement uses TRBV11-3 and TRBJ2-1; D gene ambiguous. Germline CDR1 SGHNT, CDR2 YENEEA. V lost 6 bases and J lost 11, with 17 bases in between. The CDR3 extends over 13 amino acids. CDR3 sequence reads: CASSFTSGVKQFF. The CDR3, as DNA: TGTGCCAGCAGTTTTACGTCGGGTGTTAAGCAGTTCTTC.

CDR3 loop: CASSPMGLASYNEQFF. For the CDR3, the DNA is TGTGCCAGCAGCCCTATGGGACTAGCGTCCTACAATGAGCAGTTCTTC. The chain employs TRBV11-2 and TRBJ2-1, with 10 positions matching TRBD2. The CDR3 consists of 16 residues. The germline V gene encodes CDR1 SGHAT and CDR2 FQNNGV. J lost 1 base, V lost 5 bases, and 5 bases had no gene match. Looking up the rest from reference TRBV11-2 and TRBJ2-1 gives the full variable domain: EAGVAQSPRYKIIEKRQSVAFWCNPISGHATLYWYQQILGQGPKLLIQFQNNGVVDDSQLPKDRFSAERLKGVDSTLKIQPAKLEDSAVYLCASSPMGLASYNEQFFGPGTRLTVL.

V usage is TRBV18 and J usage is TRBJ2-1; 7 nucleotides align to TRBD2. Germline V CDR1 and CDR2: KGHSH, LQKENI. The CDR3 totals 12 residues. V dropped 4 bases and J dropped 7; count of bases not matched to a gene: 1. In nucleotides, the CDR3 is TGTGCCAGCTCACGGGAGGGTAATGAGCAGTTCTTC. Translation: CASSREGNEQFF.

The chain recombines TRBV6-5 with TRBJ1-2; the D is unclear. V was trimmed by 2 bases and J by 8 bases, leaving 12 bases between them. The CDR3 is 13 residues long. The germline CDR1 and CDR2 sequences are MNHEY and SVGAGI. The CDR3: CASSYDGVRGYTF. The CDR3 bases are TGTGCCAGCAGTTACGACGGGGTTCGGGGCTACACCTTC.

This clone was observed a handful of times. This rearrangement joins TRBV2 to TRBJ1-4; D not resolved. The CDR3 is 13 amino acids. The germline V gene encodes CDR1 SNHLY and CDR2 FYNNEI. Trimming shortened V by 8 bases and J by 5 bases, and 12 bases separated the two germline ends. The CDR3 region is CASAGAANEKLFF. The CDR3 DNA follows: TGTGCCAGCGCGGGAGCAGCCAATGAAAAACTGTTTTTT.

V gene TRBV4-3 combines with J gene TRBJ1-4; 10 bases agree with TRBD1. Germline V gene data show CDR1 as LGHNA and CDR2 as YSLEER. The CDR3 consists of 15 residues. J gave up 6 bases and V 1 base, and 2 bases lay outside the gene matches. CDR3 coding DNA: TGCGCCAGCAGCCAAGGAGGGACAGGGGATGAAAAACTGTTTTTT. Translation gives CASSQGGTGDEKLFF.

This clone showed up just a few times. Written as DNA, the CDR3 is TGTGCCAGCAGTTACACTACAGATACGCAGTATTTT. Its protein product is CASSYTTDTQYF. This chain uses TRBV6-2 or TRBV6-3 with TRBJ2-3; no reliable D call. The CDR3 has 12 amino acids. The germline CDR1 and CDR2 sequences are MNHEY and SVGEGT. Trimming left V 2 bases short and J 3 bases short, with 3 bases between.

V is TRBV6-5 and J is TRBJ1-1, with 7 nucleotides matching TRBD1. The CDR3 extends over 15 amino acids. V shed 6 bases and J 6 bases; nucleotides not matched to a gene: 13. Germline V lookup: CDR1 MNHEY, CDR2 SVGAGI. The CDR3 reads CASSFTQTGSSEAFF. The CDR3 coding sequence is TGTGCCAGCAGCTTCACTCAGACAGGGTCTTCTGAAGCTTTCTTT.